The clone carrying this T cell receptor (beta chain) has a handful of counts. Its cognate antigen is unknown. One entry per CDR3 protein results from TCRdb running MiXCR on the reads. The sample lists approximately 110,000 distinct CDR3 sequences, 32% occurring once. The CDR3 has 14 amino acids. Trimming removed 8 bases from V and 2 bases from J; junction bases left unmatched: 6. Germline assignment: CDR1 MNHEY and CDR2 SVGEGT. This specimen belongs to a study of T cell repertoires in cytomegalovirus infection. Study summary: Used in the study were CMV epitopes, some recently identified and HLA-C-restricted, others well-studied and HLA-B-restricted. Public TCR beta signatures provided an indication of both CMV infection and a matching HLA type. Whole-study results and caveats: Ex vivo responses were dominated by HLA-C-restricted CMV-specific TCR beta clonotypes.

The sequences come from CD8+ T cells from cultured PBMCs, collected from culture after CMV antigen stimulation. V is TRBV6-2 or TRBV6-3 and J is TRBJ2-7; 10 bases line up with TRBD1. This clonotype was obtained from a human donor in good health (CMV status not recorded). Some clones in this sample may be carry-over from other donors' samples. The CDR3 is CASGTGDPAYEQYF. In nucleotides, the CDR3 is TGTGCCAGCGGGACAGGGGACCCGGCCTACGAGCAGTACTTC.